The rows below give T cell receptor beta chains drawn from one sample of a study of naive and memory T cell subsets. TCRdb processed the UMI-ligation and nested PCR reads anew with MiXCR; each CDR3 protein has one entry. The table has tens of thousands of distinct CDR3 sequences, about an eighth seen once; the top ten hold 22%. The sequencing input was effector memory CD4+ T cells from blood. These receptors originate from a human donor in good health. The CDR3 runs from the conserved cysteine through the conserved F or W. Each record gives: clone size, D gene, J gene, V gene, CDR3 DNA, CDR3 protein. A D gene is named only where the DNA matches it firmly. Clone size is shown for a subset of rows, as once, few, many or a class of expanded clone.

clone size: many
D gene: .
J gene: TRBJ2-2
V gene: TRBV7-9
CDR3 DNA: TGTGCCAGCAGCTTATTTAAGGGGAGATCGAACACCGGGGAGCTGTTTTTT
CDR3 protein: CASSLFKGRSNTGELFF

clone size: few
D gene: .
J gene: TRBJ2-3
V gene: TRBV7-2
CDR3 DNA: TGTGCCAGCAGCCCCGTATTCACAGATACGCAGTATTTT
CDR3 protein: CASSPVFTDTQYF

clone size: many
D gene: .
J gene: TRBJ2-3
V gene: TRBV10-3
CDR3 DNA: TGTGCCATCAGTGAGTCGAATCAAGGGGTGAATACGCAGTATTTT
CDR3 protein: CAISESNQGVNTQYF

clone size: once
D gene: TRBD1
J gene: TRBJ1-2
V gene: TRBV18
CDR3 DNA: TGTGCCAGCTCACAGGACAGGGATTCTGGCTACACCTTC
CDR3 protein: CASSQDRDSGYTF

clone size: .
D gene: .
J gene: TRBJ2-5
V gene: TRBV15
CDR3 DNA: TGTGCCACCAGCTACGGTTTGGAGACCCAGTACTTC
CDR3 protein: CATSYGLETQYF

clone size: many
D gene: .
J gene: TRBJ2-7
V gene: TRBV29-1
CDR3 DNA: TGCAGCGTTGATATGGGGGGTGGCTACGAGCAGTACTTC
CDR3 protein: CSVDMGGGYEQYF

clone size: few
D gene: .
J gene: TRBJ2-3
V gene: TRBV30
CDR3 DNA: TGTGCCTGGGGAACCGGGACCTCACCTAGCACAGATACGCAGTATTTT
CDR3 protein: CAWGTGTSPSTDTQYF

clone size: few
D gene: TRBD2
J gene: TRBJ2-3
V gene: TRBV2
CDR3 DNA: TGTGCCAGCAGTTTTAGACTAGCGGGGAACACAGATACGCAGTATTTT
CDR3 protein: CASSFRLAGNTDTQYF

clone size: .
D gene: .
J gene: TRBJ1-1
V gene: TRBV5-1
CDR3 DNA: TGCGCCAGCAGCTACAGGGACTTGAACACTGAAGCTTTCTTT
CDR3 protein: CASSYRDLNTEAFF

clone size: many
D gene: TRBD2
J gene: TRBJ2-3
V gene: TRBV7-2
CDR3 DNA: TGTGCCAGCAAGTGGGGGGAGGGCCCGGGAACGCAGTATTTT
CDR3 protein: CASKWGEGPGTQYF

clone size: many
D gene: TRBD1
J gene: TRBJ1-2
V gene: TRBV12-3/TRBV12-4
CDR3 DNA: TGTGCCAGCAGCCTAGGACAGGCCCCCTATGGCTACACCTTC
CDR3 protein: CASSLGQAPYGYTF

clone size: .
D gene: .
J gene: TRBJ2-1
V gene: TRBV5-1
CDR3 DNA: TGCGCCAGCAGCTCAATCCCGGGATTACACAACAATGAGCAGTTCTTC
CDR3 protein: CASSSIPGLHNNEQFF

clone size: few
D gene: .
J gene: TRBJ2-5
V gene: TRBV7-2
CDR3 DNA: TGTGCCAGCAGCTTAGTCAACAGGGAGACCCAGTACTTC
CDR3 protein: CASSLVNRETQYF

clone size: .
D gene: .
J gene: TRBJ2-2
V gene: TRBV4-3
CDR3 DNA: TGCGCCAGCAGCCAAGATCTAGACAGCTTCACCGGGGAGCTGTTTTTT
CDR3 protein: CASSQDLDSFTGELFF

clone size: many
D gene: TRBD1
J gene: TRBJ2-1
V gene: TRBV7-2
CDR3 DNA: TGTGCCAGCAGCTTAGACGGTTCGACAGGGAAAAAGGGACAGTTCTTC
CDR3 protein: CASSLDGSTGKKGQFF

clone size: .
D gene: TRBD2
J gene: TRBJ2-7
V gene: TRBV6-5
CDR3 DNA: TGTGCCAGCAGTCCTGACGGGAGGAGCTCCTACGAGCAGTACTTC
CDR3 protein: CASSPDGRSSYEQYF

clone size: few
D gene: .
J gene: TRBJ2-3
V gene: TRBV5-1
CDR3 DNA: TGCGCCAGCAGCGGCAAAGGTACAGATACGCAGTATTTT
CDR3 protein: CASSGKGTDTQYF

clone size: many
D gene: .
J gene: TRBJ2-7
V gene: TRBV29-1
CDR3 DNA: TGCAGCGCGGTACGGGACGGCTGGGGCGAGCAGTACTTC
CDR3 protein: CSAVRDGWGEQYF

clone size: .
D gene: TRBD2
J gene: TRBJ2-1
V gene: TRBV7-8
CDR3 DNA: TGTGCCAGCAGCACGAACCTAGCGGGATTTACTGAGCAGTTCTTC
CDR3 protein: CASSTNLAGFTEQFF

clone size: few
D gene: .
J gene: TRBJ2-7
V gene: TRBV12-3/TRBV12-4
CDR3 DNA: TGTGCCAGCAGTTTAGGGGGACCCGACTACGAGCAGTACTTC
CDR3 protein: CASSLGGPDYEQYF

clone size: .
D gene: .
J gene: TRBJ1-1
V gene: TRBV29-1
CDR3 DNA: TGCAGCGTTGATAGGGTGGAAAACACTGAAGCTTTCTTT
CDR3 protein: CSVDRVENTEAFF

clone size: .
D gene: .
J gene: TRBJ2-3
V gene: TRBV2
CDR3 DNA: TGTGCCCCAGCGGTTGATAGCAGAGATACGCAGTATTTT
CDR3 protein: CAPAVDSRDTQYF

clone size: many
D gene: TRBD2
J gene: TRBJ2-1
V gene: TRBV14
CDR3 DNA: TGTGCCAGCAGCCAAGATCCCCCCTTCACTAGCGGGAGAGATAATGAGCAGTTCTTC
CDR3 protein: CASSQDPPFTSGRDNEQFF